The clone carrying this T cell receptor beta chain was seen a few times. Its antigen is unidentified. This specimen belongs to a study of T-cell memory formation after mild COVID-19. Study outcomes and limitations: Contracting clones, day 15 to 85, had balanced CD4/CD8, and later expanders favored CD4+.

Trimming took off 0 bases at V and 5 bases at J, with 13 bases between the two ends. There are 16 residues in the CDR3. The V gene's germline CDR1 is SGHTA and CDR2 FQGTGA. MiXCR, run by TCRdb on the 5' RACE reads, gives a single entry per CDR3 protein. Of 430,000 or so distinct CDR3 sequences in the sample, nearly 25% were seen once. Material for sequencing was PBMCs or a T cell subset sorted from them (not recorded which). This chain joins TRBV7-3 and TRBJ2-2; D might be TRBD1 (5 bases). This TCR came from an adult woman who had mild COVID-19 (a few samples of this study predate the infection). Cell type and time point are not known. The CDR3 DNA is TGTGCCAGCAGCTTAACTTCAGGGTCAGGGACCGGGGAGCTGTTTTTT. As protein: CASSLTSGSGTGELFF.